This T cell receptor beta chain was obtained from a study of blood T cell repertoires in COVID-19. Germline assignment: CDR1 SGDLS and CDR2 YYNGEE. V was clipped by 4 bases and J by 4 bases; unmatched bases: 12. This CDR3 is 16 amino acids long. The protocol was immunoSEQ multiplex PCR, while the TCRdb copy is restricted to in-frame clones and leaves out a portion. Counted here are about 120,000 clones, over 80% occurring once; the ten biggest clones make up around 2.3%. The source of this sequence is a man aged 30 to 45 with acute or convalescent COVID-19. The specimen was peripheral blood. The chain couples TRBV9 to TRBJ2-3; 7 nucleotides agree with TRBD2. CDR3 residues: CASSLRLATGADTQYF. As DNA, the CDR3 is TGTGCCAGCAGCCTCCGACTAGCTACGGGAGCAGATACGCAGTATTTT.